This T cell receptor beta chain was sequenced for a study of cytotoxic CD8 clonotypes in ibrutinib-treated CLL. About the research overall: There were about 10 relapsed/refractory patients and roughly 15 treatment-naive patients, and under 18 were IGHV unmutated.

Points from the study as a whole: Public clonotypes, found uncommonly, either contracted or stayed stable on treatment. Upon ibrutinib response clonality rose, and upon progression it fell back toward baseline.

The protocol was immunoSEQ multiplex PCR, while the TCRdb copy is restricted to in-frame clones and leaves out a portion. The sample lists more than 200,000 clones, approximately 70% occurring once. The CDR3 contains 12 residues. Germline V gene lookup returns CDR1 SQVTM and CDR2 ANQGSEA. Deletions cut 3 bases from V and 5 bases from J, with 8 bases between. Notes on this clone: Its target is unknown.

Frozen PBMC stocks contributed around 2 micrograms of genomic DNA to the TCR beta libraries. The chain combines TRBV29-1 with TRBJ2-1; D gene ambiguous. Sequences were derived from PBMCs, sampled after 12 months of ibrutinib treatment. The receptor's source is a human donor with chronic lymphocytic leukemia. The CDR3 coding sequence is TGCAGCGTTGACCGTCAGGACAATGAGCAGTTCTTC. This translates into CSVDRQDNEQFF.